These T cell receptor beta chains were read from a single sample in a study of blood T cell repertoires in COVID-19. The protocol was immunoSEQ multiplex PCR, while the TCRdb copy is restricted to in-frame clones and leaves out a portion. This table holds about 220,000 clones, approximately 83% found once. Sequences were obtained from PBMCs or T cells enriched from blood (not recorded which). These TCRs come from an older woman who had recovered from COVID-19. Both conserved end residues are part of each CDR3. The D gene is left open where the match is weak. Expanded clones are given a class, and other clones once, few, many or no size at all.

TRBV11-2,TRBJ1-6,TRBD1,-,CASSLGTAGSSYNSPLHF,TGTGCCAGCAGCCTCGGGACAGCCGGGAGCTCCTATAATTCACCCCTCCACTTT
TRBV5-1,TRBJ1-1,TRBD1,-,CASSLGGQVYTEAFF,TGCGCCAGCAGCTTGGGGGGACAGGTTTACACTGAAGCTTTCTTT
TRBV7-8,TRBJ1-2,-,-,CASSLVPTLDEGGYTF,TGTGCCAGCAGCTTAGTACCGACCCTCGACGAGGGTGGCTACACCTTC
TRBV15,TRBJ1-1,-,-,CATSTAQGREAFF,TGTGCCACCAGCACCGCTCAGGGGCGCGAAGCTTTCTTT
TRBV19,TRBJ1-1,-,-,CASREGTMNTEAFF,TGTGCCAGTAGGGAGGGGACGATGAACACTGAAGCTTTCTTT
TRBV6-1,TRBJ2-1,TRBD1,once,CASSEVITGGAYNEQFF,TGTGCCAGCAGTGAAGTTATTACAGGGGGCGCCTACAATGAGCAGTTCTTC
TRBV7-9,TRBJ1-4,TRBD1,-,CAVSQGQTGEKLFF,TGTGCCGTTTCACAGGGGCAAACTGGAGAAAAACTGTTTTTT
TRBV6-5,TRBJ2-3,-,-,CASSLQVTDMQYF,TGTGCCAGCAGTTTGCAGGTCACAGATATGCAGTATTTT
TRBV13,TRBJ2-6,-,-,CASSLDFSGANVLTF,TGTGCCAGCAGCTTGGACTTCTCTGGGGCCAACGTCCTGACTTTC
TRBV5-6,TRBJ2-1,TRBD2,-,CASSLEGTIGNEQFF,TGTGCCAGCAGCTTGGAGGGGACTATCGGAAATGAGCAGTTCTTC
TRBV19,TRBJ2-5,-,-,CASSIFGPQETQYF,TGTGCCAGTAGTATTTTTGGGCCACAAGAGACCCAGTACTTC
TRBV5-1,TRBJ2-5,-,-,CASSLPGETQYF,TGCGCCAGCAGCTTGCCCGGGGAGACCCAGTACTTC
TRBV28,TRBJ1-2,TRBD1,-,CASSPRDRQPLYGYTF,TGTGCCAGCAGTCCCCGGGACAGGCAACCTCTCTATGGCTACACCTTC
TRBV3-1/TRBV3-2,TRBJ2-3,TRBD1,-,CASSQVGDWDRGTDTQYF,TGTGCCAGCAGCCAAGTGGGGGATTGGGACAGGGGGACGGATACGCAGTATTTT
TRBV6-5,TRBJ1-2,TRBD1,-,CASSYSRGRGGYTF,TGTGCCAGCAGTTATTCCAGGGGGCGCGGTGGCTACACCTTC
TRBV13,TRBJ2-7,-,-,CASSFNYLEEQYF,TGTGCCAGCAGCTTTAATTATTTGGAGGAGCAGTACTTC
TRBV5-4,TRBJ2-3,TRBD2,-,CASSFRGETDTQYF,TGTGCCAGCAGCTTTCGGGGGGAAACAGATACGCAGTATTTT
TRBV14,TRBJ1-2,TRBD1,few,CASSHGQAYGYTF,TGTGCCAGCAGCCACGGACAGGCTTATGGCTACACCTTC
TRBV10-1,TRBJ2-2,-,-,CASNGQYTGELFF,TGCGCCAGTAACGGACAGTACACCGGGGAGCTGTTTTTT
TRBV3-1/TRBV3-2,TRBJ2-1,TRBD2,-,CASRPLSGRSYNEQFF,TGTGCCAGCAGACCACTCAGCGGGAGGTCCTACAATGAGCAGTTCTTC
TRBV18,TRBJ2-3,-,-,CASSVGAGADTQYF,TGTGCCAGCTCAGTGGGGGCCGGGGCAGATACGCAGTATTTT
TRBV7-9,TRBJ2-7,TRBD2,few,CASSSAGAKTYEQYF,TGTGCCAGCAGCTCGGCGGGAGCTAAAACGTACGAGCAGTACTTC
TRBV13,TRBJ2-1,TRBD1,-,CASSLGDRVGNEQFF,TGTGCCAGCAGCTTGGGGGACAGGGTGGGCAATGAGCAGTTCTTC
TRBV7-9,TRBJ2-1,-,-,CASSLVGGASNEQFF,TGTGCCAGCAGCCTAGTAGGGGGGGCTAGCAATGAGCAGTTCTTC
TRBV6-6,TRBJ2-7,TRBD1,-,CASRPLGQTYEQYF,TGTGCCAGCAGACCCCTGGGACAGACCTACGAGCAGTACTTC
TRBV15,TRBJ2-7,-,-,CATSRGRRAAYEQYF,TGTGCCACCAGCAGAGGGCGGCGGGCGGCCTACGAGCAGTACTTC
TRBV18,TRBJ2-5,-,-,CASSPTAREETQYF,TGTGCCAGCTCACCAACGGCCAGGGAAGAGACCCAGTACTTC
TRBV5-1,TRBJ2-5,TRBD2,-,CASSLGPSGKHTERIGTQYF,TGCGCCAGCAGCTTGGGCCCTAGCGGGAAGCATACAGAGAGGATTGGGACCCAGTACTTC
TRBV7-9,TRBJ2-1,TRBD1,-,CASSSPGQSYNEQFF,TGTGCCAGCAGTAGCCCGGGACAGTCCTACAATGAGCAGTTCTTC
TRBV4-1,TRBJ1-3,TRBD1,-,CASSQEGQGAFGSGNTIYF,TGCGCCAGCAGCCAAGAGGGACAGGGGGCTTTTGGATCTGGAAACACCATATATTTT
TRBV7-8,TRBJ1-5,-,-,CASSLRGGSNQPQHF,TGTGCCAGCAGCTTACGCGGAGGCAGCAATCAGCCCCAGCATTTT
TRBV7-9,TRBJ2-6,-,-,CASSPDGEPGANVLTF,TGTGCCAGCAGCCCAGACGGAGAACCTGGGGCCAACGTCCTGACTTTC
TRBV12-3/TRBV12-4,TRBJ1-1,-,-,CASSSSEGTEAFF,TGTGCCAGCAGCTCTTCGGAGGGGACTGAAGCTTTCTTT
TRBV4-1,TRBJ1-5,-,once,CASSQGQGSYSNQPQHF,TGCGCCAGCAGCCAAGGGCAGGGATCCTATAGCAATCAGCCCCAGCATTTT
TRBV20-1,TRBJ2-5,TRBD2,-,CSARGLAGETQYF,TGCAGTGCTCGTGGACTAGCGGGAGAGACCCAGTACTTC
TRBV2,TRBJ1-1,-,few,CASIETEGTEAFF,TGTGCCAGCATTGAAACAGAAGGAACTGAAGCTTTCTTT
TRBV5-8,TRBJ1-5,TRBD1,-,CASSSDRGNQPQHF,TGTGCCAGCAGCTCCGACAGGGGCAATCAGCCCCAGCATTTT
TRBV2,TRBJ1-6,TRBD1,-,CASNSWTGDINSPLHF,TGTGCCAGCAATAGTTGGACAGGGGATATTAATTCACCCCTCCACTTT